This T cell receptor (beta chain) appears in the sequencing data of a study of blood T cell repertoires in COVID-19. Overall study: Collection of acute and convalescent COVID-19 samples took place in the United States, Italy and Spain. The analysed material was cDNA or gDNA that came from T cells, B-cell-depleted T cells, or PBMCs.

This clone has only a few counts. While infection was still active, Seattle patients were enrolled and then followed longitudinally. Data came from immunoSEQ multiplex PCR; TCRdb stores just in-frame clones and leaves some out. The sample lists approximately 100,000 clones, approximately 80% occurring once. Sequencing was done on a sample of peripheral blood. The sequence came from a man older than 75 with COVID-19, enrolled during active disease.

The CDR3 DNA sequence: TGTGCCAGCGCAACCGGGACAGGGCTCAGTGGCTACACCTTC. This encodes CASATGTGLSGYTF. The V gene is TRBV11-1, the J gene TRBJ1-2; 9 bases match TRBD1. V lost 8 bases, J lost 7 bases, and 11 bases stayed unmatched. Germline V lookup: CDR1 SGHAT, CDR2 FQDESV (reference sequence). This CDR3 spans 14 amino acids.